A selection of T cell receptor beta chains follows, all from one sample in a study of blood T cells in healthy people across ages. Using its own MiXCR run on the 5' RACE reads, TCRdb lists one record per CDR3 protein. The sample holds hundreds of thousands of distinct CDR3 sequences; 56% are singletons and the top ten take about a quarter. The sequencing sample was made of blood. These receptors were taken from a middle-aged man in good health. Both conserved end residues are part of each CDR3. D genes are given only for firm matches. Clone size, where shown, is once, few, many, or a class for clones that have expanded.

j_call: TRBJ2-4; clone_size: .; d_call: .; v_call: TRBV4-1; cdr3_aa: CASSQPSGVAKNIQYF; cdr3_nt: TGCGCCAGCAGCCAACCCAGTGGGGTAGCCAAAAACATTCAGTACTTC
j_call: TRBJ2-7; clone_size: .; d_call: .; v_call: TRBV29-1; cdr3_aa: CSVLGGGVSYEQYF; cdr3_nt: TGCAGCGTTTTGGGGGGAGGAGTATCCTACGAGCAGTACTTC
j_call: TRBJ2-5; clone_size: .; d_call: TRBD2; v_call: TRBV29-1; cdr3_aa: CSVGTGGREETQYF; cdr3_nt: TGCAGCGTTGGGACTGGGGGGAGGGAAGAGACCCAGTACTTC
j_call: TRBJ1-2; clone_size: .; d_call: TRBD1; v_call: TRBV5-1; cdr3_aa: CASSLEGTGGIDGYTF; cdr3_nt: TGCGCCAGCAGCTTGGAAGGGACAGGGGGAATTGATGGCTACACCTTC
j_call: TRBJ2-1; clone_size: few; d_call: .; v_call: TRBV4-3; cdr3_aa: CASSQARVREQFF; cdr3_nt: TGCGCCAGCAGCCAAGCCCGAGTCCGGGAGCAGTTCTTC
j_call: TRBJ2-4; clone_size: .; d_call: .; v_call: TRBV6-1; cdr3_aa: CASSDFGASGYEQYF; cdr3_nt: TGTGCCAGCAGTGACTTTGGAGCGTCCGGGTATGAGCAGTACTTC
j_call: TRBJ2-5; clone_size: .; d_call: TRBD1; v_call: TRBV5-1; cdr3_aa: CASSPRDRNNEQYF; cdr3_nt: TGCGCCAGCAGCCCCCGGGACAGGAACAATGAGCAGTACTTC
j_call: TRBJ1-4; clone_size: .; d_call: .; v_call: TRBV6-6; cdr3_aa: CANSNRRLDEKLFF; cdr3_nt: TGTGCCAACAGCAACAGGAGATTAGATGAAAAACTGTTTTTT
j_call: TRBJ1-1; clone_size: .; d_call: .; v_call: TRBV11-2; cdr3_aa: CASSSLGEAFF; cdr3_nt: TGTGCCAGCAGCTCACTCGGTGAAGCTTTCTTT
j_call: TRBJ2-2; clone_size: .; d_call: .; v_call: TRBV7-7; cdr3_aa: CASSLNIGELFF; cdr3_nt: TGTGCCAGCAGTTTGAACATCGGGGAGCTGTTTTTT
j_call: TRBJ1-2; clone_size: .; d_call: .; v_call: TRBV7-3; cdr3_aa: CASSLTPGSGGYTF; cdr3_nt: TGTGCCAGCAGCTTAACGCCGGGGTCGGGAGGCTACACCTTC
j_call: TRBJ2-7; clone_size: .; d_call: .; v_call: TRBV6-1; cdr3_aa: CASIPPGGSYEQYF; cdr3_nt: TGTGCCAGCATCCCGCCCGGGGGCTCCTACGAGCAGTACTTC
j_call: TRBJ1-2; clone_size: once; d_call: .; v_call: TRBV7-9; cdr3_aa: CASSSAQVNGYYGYTF; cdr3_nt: TGTGCCAGCAGCTCAGCTCAGGTTAACGGTTACTATGGCTACACCTTC
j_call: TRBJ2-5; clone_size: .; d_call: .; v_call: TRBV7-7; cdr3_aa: CASSSVPGSEETRYF; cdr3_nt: TGTGCCAGCAGCAGCGTCCCAGGGTCGGAAGAGACCCGGTACTTC
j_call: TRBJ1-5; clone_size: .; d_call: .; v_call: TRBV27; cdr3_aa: CASSSSTGLSNQPQHF; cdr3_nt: TGTGCCAGCAGTTCGTCGACAGGATTAAGCAATCAGCCCCAGCATTTT
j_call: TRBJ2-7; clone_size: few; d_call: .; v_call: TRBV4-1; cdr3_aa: CASSQDLAGRYEQYF; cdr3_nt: TGCGCCAGCAGCCAAGATCTGGCCGGTCGATACGAGCAGTACTTC
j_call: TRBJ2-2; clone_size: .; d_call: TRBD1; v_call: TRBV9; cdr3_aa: CASKGQMNTGELFF; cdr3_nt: TGTGCCAGCAAGGGACAGATGAACACCGGGGAGCTGTTTTTT
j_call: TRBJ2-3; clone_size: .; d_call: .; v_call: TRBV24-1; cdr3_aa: CATSESRISTDTQYF; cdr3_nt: TGTGCCACCAGCGAAAGCAGGATAAGCACAGATACGCAGTATTTT
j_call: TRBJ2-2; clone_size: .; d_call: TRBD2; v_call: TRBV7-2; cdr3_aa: CASSLAGVFSGELFF; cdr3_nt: TGTGCCAGCAGCCTAGCGGGAGTGTTTTCCGGGGAGCTGTTTTTT
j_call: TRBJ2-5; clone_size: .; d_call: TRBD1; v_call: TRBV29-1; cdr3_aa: CSVGQGEIQETQYF; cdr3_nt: TGCAGCGTTGGTCAGGGGGAGATCCAAGAGACCCAGTATTTC
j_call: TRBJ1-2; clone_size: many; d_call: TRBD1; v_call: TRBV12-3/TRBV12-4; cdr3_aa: CASRGQSMYGYTF; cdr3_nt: TGTGCCAGCAGGGGACAGAGTATGTATGGCTACACCTTC
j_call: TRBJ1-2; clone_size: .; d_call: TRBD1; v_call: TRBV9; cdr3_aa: CASSGQGYYGYTF; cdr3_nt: TGTGCCAGCAGCGGACAGGGCTACTATGGCTACACCTTC
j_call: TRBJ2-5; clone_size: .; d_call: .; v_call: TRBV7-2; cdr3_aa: CASKEGQKTQYF; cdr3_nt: TGTGCCAGCAAGGAGGGGCAAAAGACCCAGTACTTC
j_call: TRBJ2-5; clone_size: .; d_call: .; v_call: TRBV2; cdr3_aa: CASSETQGGETQYF; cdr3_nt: TGTGCCAGCAGTGAAACGCAGGGCGGGGAGACCCAGTACTTC
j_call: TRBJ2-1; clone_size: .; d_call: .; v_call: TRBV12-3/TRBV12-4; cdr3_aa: CASSPPIIWFYNEQFF; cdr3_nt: TGTGCCAGCAGTCCGCCTATAATATGGTTCTACAATGAGCAGTTCTTC
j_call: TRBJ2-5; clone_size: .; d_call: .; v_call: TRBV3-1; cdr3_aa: CASKGEGQETQYF; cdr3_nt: TGTGCCAGCAAGGGGGAGGGGCAAGAGACCCAGTACTTC
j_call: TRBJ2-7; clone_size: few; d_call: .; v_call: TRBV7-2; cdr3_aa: CASSLWGGGNYEQYF; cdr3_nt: TGTGCCAGCAGCTTGTGGGGTGGGGGGAACTACGAGCAGTACTTC
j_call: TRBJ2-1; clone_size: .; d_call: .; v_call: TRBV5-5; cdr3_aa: CASSLDSHTGNEQFF; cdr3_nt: TGTGCCAGCAGCTTGGACAGTCATACAGGGAATGAGCAGTTCTTC
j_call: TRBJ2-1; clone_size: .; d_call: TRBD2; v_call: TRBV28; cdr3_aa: CASSLSPMGGHNEQFF; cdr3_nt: TGTGCCAGCAGTTTAAGCCCCATGGGAGGGCACAATGAGCAGTTCTTC
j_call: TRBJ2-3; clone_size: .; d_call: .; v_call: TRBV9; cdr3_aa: CASSVRASPPDTQYF; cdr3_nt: TGTGCCAGCAGCGTAAGGGCTAGCCCGCCAGATACGCAGTATTTT
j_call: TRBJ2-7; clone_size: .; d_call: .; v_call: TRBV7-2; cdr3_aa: CASRPGQTSYEQYF; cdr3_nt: TGTGCCAGCAGGCCAGGACAGACTTCCTACGAGCAGTACTTC
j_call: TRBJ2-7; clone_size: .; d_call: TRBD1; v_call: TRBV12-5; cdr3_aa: CASGLPRGTGVYEQYF; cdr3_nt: TGTGCTAGTGGTTTGCCCAGGGGGACAGGGGTCTACGAGCAGTACTTC
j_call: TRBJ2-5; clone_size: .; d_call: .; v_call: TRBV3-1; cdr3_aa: CASSPPPVRKETQYF; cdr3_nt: TGTGCCAGCAGCCCTCCTCCGGTCAGGAAAGAGACCCAGTACTTC
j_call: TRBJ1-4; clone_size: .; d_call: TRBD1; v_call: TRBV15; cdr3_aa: CATSRDDREVEKLFF; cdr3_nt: TGTGCCACCAGCAGAGATGACAGGGAGGTCGAAAAACTGTTTTTT
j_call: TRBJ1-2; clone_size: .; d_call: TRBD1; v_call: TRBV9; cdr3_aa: CASSVGVGQNYGYTF; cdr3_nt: TGTGCCAGCAGCGTAGGGGTGGGACAGAACTATGGCTACACCTTC
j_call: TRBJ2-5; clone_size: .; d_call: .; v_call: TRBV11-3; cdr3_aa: CASSLSSARTQYF; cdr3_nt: TGTGCCAGCAGCTTGTCCAGCGCCAGGACCCAGTACTTC
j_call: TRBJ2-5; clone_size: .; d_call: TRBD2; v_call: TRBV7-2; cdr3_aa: CASSKRGTSGRRETQYF; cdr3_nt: TGTGCCAGCTCCAAAAGAGGGACTAGCGGGAGGCGAGAGACCCAGTACTTC
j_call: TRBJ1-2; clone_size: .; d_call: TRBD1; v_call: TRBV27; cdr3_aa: CASGLFDRVYGYTF; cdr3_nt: TGTGCCAGCGGGCTTTTCGACAGGGTTTATGGCTACACCTTC
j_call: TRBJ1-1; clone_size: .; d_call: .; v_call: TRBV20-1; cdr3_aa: CSARLRGRDTEAFF; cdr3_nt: TGCAGTGCTAGACTCAGGGGAAGGGACACTGAAGCTTTCTTT
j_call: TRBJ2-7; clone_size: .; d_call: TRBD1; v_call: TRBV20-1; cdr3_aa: CSARETGTAYNEQYF; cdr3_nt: TGCAGTGCTAGAGAGACCGGGACAGCTTACAATGAGCAGTACTTC
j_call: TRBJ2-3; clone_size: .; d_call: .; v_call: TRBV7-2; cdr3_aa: CASSPAVGRTDTQYF; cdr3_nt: TGTGCCAGCAGCCCAGCGGTGGGTCGGACAGATACGCAGTATTTT
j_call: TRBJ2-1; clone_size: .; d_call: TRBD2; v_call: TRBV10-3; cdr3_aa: CAISESGTSGRAYWQFF; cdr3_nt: TGTGCCATCAGTGAGTCTGGGACTAGCGGGAGGGCCTATTGGCAGTTCTTC
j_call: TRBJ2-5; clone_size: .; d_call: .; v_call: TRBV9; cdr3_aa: CASSASGLTNQETQYF; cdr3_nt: TGTGCCAGCAGCGCCTCAGGGTTAACCAACCAAGAGACCCAGTACTTC
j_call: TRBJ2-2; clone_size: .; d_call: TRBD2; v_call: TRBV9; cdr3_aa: CASSVGRTSGVVGELFF; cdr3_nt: TGTGCCAGCAGCGTAGGTCGGACTAGCGGGGTTGTCGGGGAGCTGTTTTTT
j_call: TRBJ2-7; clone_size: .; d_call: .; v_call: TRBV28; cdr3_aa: CASRGSGTGTYEQYF; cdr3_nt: TGTGCCAGCAGGGGTAGTGGGACTGGGACATACGAGCAGTACTTC
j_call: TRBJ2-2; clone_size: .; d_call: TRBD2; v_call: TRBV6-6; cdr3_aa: CASSPRGRGGTGELFF; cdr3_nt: TGTGCCAGCAGTCCCCGAGGGCGGGGGGGCACCGGGGAGCTGTTTTTT
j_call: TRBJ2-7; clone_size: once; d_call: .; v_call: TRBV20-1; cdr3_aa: CSARDYGRAYNEQYF; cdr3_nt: TGCAGTGCTAGAGATTACGGGAGAGCCTACAATGAGCAGTACTTC
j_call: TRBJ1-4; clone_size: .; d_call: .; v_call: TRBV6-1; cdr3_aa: CASSGPRGNEKLFF; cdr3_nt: TGTGCCAGCTCTGGACCGCGGGGGAATGAAAAACTGTTTTTT
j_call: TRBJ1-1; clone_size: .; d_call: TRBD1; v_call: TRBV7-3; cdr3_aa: CASSLMGVGQGNTEAFF; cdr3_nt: TGTGCCAGCAGCTTAATGGGGGTGGGACAGGGGAACACTGAAGCTTTCTTT
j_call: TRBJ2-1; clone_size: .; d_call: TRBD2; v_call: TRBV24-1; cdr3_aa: CATGGSGPLGEQFF; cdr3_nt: TGTGCCACCGGGGGTAGCGGGCCCTTAGGTGAGCAGTTCTTC
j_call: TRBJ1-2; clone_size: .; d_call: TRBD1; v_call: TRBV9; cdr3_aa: CASSIEPGTANGGYTF; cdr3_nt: TGTGCCAGCAGTATCGAACCCGGGACAGCCAACGGTGGCTACACCTTC